This T cell receptor (beta chain) was captured by sequencing in a study of T-cell reconstitution after alpha-beta-depleted transplantation in children. Points from the study as a whole: Expanded graft clones numbering several hundred reportedly gave rise to alpha-beta T cells about two months after transplant.

Unique molecular identifiers tagged the TCRbeta library. TCRdb reprocessed the PCR reads via MiXCR and lists one record per CDR3 protein. In the table there are around 800,000 distinct CDR3 sequences, around 17% of which are singletons. CDR1 is SGDLS and CDR2 is YYNGEE in the germline V gene. The ends were cut back, 0 bases at V and 5 bases at J, with 9 bases in the middle. CDR3 size: 13 residues. Regarding this clonotype: The target antigen is unknown.

The receptor was derived from a male patient younger than 18 who had a stem cell transplant for acute lymphoblastic leukemia, so the T cells may come from the graft donor. The input for sequencing was PBMCs, mostly from graft donor cells, taken 360 days after TCRalphabeta/CD19-depleted stem cell transplant. The chain couples TRBV9 to TRBJ2-7; tentatively, D is TRBD1 or TRBD2 (5 bases each). The DNA of the CDR3 is TGTGCCAGCAGCGTAGCTCGGGACCACGAGCAGTACTTC. Translated: CASSVARDHEQYF.